The rows below give T cell receptor beta chains drawn from one sample of a study of patients and donors after allogeneic stem cell transplantation. MiXCR, applied by TCRdb to the RT-PCR reads, yields one record per CDR3 protein. The top ten clones hold less than 8.5% of a sample with approximately 410,000 distinct CDR3 sequences, 16% of them seen once. The sample was blood, either unsorted or a sorted T cell fraction (not recorded which). The origin of the receptors is a human donor who was either an allogeneic HSCT recipient or a stem cell or donor lymphocyte infusion donor (not recorded which). It is not recorded whose cells these are; they may come from a transplant donor. The CDR3 runs from the conserved cysteine through the conserved F or W. Fields, in order: D gene, V gene, clone size, J gene, CDR3 DNA, CDR3 protein. The D gene is left open where the match is weak. Rows give clone size only sometimes, using once, few, many, or a class for an expanded clone.

.	TRBV4-3	.	TRBJ2-1	TGCGCCAGCAGCGAACCCACCCCCTCAGGACGTACATCTGAGCAGTTCTTC	CASSEPTPSGRTSEQFF
TRBD2	TRBV12-3/TRBV12-4	.	TRBJ2-1	TGTGCCAGCAGCCGGGAGGGGCTACGTCGGTTCTTC	CASSREGLRRFF
TRBD1	TRBV12-3/TRBV12-4	many	TRBJ1-5	TGTGCCAGCAGTTTGACCCGGGACAGGGGAGATCAGCCCCAGCATTTT	CASSLTRDRGDQPQHF
.	TRBV9	few	TRBJ2-2	TGTGCCAGCAGCGTAGATCGGGTAATGAACACCGGGGAGCTGTTTTTT	CASSVDRVMNTGELFF
.	TRBV12-3/TRBV12-4	.	TRBJ1-3	TGTGCCAGCAGTTTATCGCAGGGGAGAAACACCATATATTTT	CASSLSQGRNTIYF
TRBD1	TRBV6-5	.	TRBJ2-6	TGTGCCAGCAGTTACTCTGGACAGGGGAACTCTGGGGCCAACGTCCTGACTTTC	CASSYSGQGNSGANVLTF
.	TRBV7-2	few	TRBJ2-1	TGTGCCAGCAGCTCCACGACGACTAAAGGAGGGTTCTTC	CASSSTTTKGGFF
TRBD2	TRBV4-2	few	TRBJ2-5	TGTGCCAGCAGCCAAGGGGGACTAGCGGGTTTATGGGAGACCCAGTACTTC	CASSQGGLAGLWETQYF
TRBD1	TRBV25-1	few	TRBJ1-1	TGTGCCAGCTCTCAGGGGGCGCGGGGGTACACTGAAGCTTTCTTT	CASSQGARGYTEAFF
TRBD1	TRBV20-1	few	TRBJ1-5	TGCAGTGCTAGAGATCCCCGACAGGGGAAGGATCAGCCCCAGCATTTT	CSARDPRQGKDQPQHF
.	TRBV4-2	.	TRBJ1-1	TGTGCCAGCAGCCAAGTTCCACGGCCGAACACTGAAGCTTTCTTT	CASSQVPRPNTEAFF
.	TRBV7-6	.	TRBJ1-1	TGTGCCAGCAGTAATGGACTTAACACTGAAGCTTTCTTT	CASSNGLNTEAFF
.	TRBV30	.	TRBJ1-1	TGTGCCTGGAGTGCACTCAAGAGGGAGGCTGAAGCTTTCTTT	CAWSALKREAEAFF
TRBD1	TRBV7-8	.	TRBJ2-2	TGTGCCAGCAGCTTGTGGACAGGTCCCAACACCGGGGAGCTGTTTTTT	CASSLWTGPNTGELFF
.	TRBV6-2/TRBV6-3	.	TRBJ1-1	TGTGCCAGCGGATCATTAAACGGGCCATTATTT	CASGSLNGPLF
.	TRBV7-8	few	TRBJ1-4	TGTGCCAGCAGCTTAACTCCGACGGCCATAATGAGAAAACTGTTTTTT	CASSLTPTAIMRKLFF
TRBD1	TRBV4-3	few	TRBJ2-7	TGCGCCAGCAGCCAGAAGGACAGGGGGGTCTCCGAGCAGTACTTC	CASSQKDRGVSEQYF
.	TRBV6-1	.	TRBJ1-4	TGTGCCAGCAGTGATTACCTACAGGGAGCTAATGAAAAACTGTTTTTT	CASSDYLQGANEKLFF
.	TRBV6-5	few	TRBJ1-5	TGTGCCAGCAGTTACGACGGAGCAGGGGCTAGCAATCAGCCCCAGCATTTT	CASSYDGAGASNQPQHF
.	TRBV24-1	.	TRBJ2-5	TGTGCCACCAGTGATTTGCCCGGACAGCGGAGGGAGACCCAGTACTTC	CATSDLPGQRRETQYF
.	TRBV6-2/TRBV6-3	.	TRBJ1-1	TGTGCCAGCAGTTCCCAGGGACGCGGTGAAGCTTTCTTT	CASSSQGRGEAFF
.	TRBV7-2	few	TRBJ1-5	TGTGCCAGCAGCTTAGACTTCAGGAACGGCAATCAGCCCCAGCATTTT	CASSLDFRNGNQPQHF
.	TRBV4-1	many	TRBJ1-2	TGCGCCAGCAGCCAAGAGTACGCCTATGGCTACACCTTC	CASSQEYAYGYTF
TRBD1	TRBV7-2	few	TRBJ1-2	TGTGCCAGCAGCTTAGAGGTTGGGACAGACTATGGCTACACCTTC	CASSLEVGTDYGYTF